This T cell receptor beta chain came from a study of shared clonotypes between healthy human individuals. Study-wide results and limits: Of the naive CD4 clonotypes, approximately 5% were shared across several donors. Among non-shared clonotypes, generation probabilities were lower than among those shared by all four donors.

V was trimmed by 6 bases and J by 4 bases, leaving 15 bases between them. Germline CDR1 is LNHDA and CDR2 is SQIVND (reference sequence). This CDR3 spans 14 amino acids. The count of this clone is one. Its antigen is as yet unknown. TCRdb keeps only in-frame clones here, not all; method: immunoSEQ multiplex PCR. The sample has about 700,000 clones; under 95% are singletons. Naive CD8 cells lacked CD45RO, underwent positive selection for CCR7 and left out terminally differentiated effector memory CD45RA+ cells. Sample: naive CD8+ T cells sorted from blood. This sequence was found in a man younger than 45 in good health. The V and J genes are TRBV19 and TRBJ1-2, with D tentatively TRBD1 (5 bases). CDR3 in DNA: TGTGCCAGTAGCCTAAGGGGCAGGGCCTATGGCTACACCTTC. Amino acids: CASSLRGRAYGYTF.